This T cell receptor beta chain was sequenced for a study of blood T cell repertoires in COVID-19. Per the germline V gene, CDR1 is SGHDT and CDR2 is YYEEEE. This CDR3 region has 15 residues. Trimming removed 1 base from V and 5 bases from J; junction bases left unmatched: 6. Original data processing: Quantification of nucleated cells was approximated via reference gene primer amplification. Assay used: immunoSEQ multiplex PCR; TCRdb lists only in-frame clones, some missing. The V and J calls and clone size are taken from that table; D and trimming were inferred from the DNA. The sample comprises 100,000 or so clones, about 90% of which are singletons, and about 7.4% rests with the top ten. This clone was counted a few times.

The sequenced sample was peripheral blood. The gene calls are TRBV5-6 and TRBJ2-7; the match to TRBD1 covers 10 bases. The clonotype comes from a young man in a cohort sampled during active COVID-19. CDR3 DNA: TGTGCCAGCAGCTTGATGGGACAGGGGAATCACGAGCAGTACTTC. It translates to CASSLMGQGNHEQYF.